This is a list of T cell receptor beta chains from one sample in a study of beta chain features in type 1 diabetes. The repertoire was sequenced with immunoSEQ multiplex PCR; TCRdb's copy has only in-frame clones and lacks some. The sample includes 400,000 or so clones, around a tenth of them seen just once. What was sequenced was central memory CD4+ T cells from blood. These receptors came from a man aged 30 to 39 with type 1 diabetes. CDR3s include the opening cysteine and the closing phenylalanine or tryptophan. The D gene is left open where the match is weak. Size is omitted from some rows. Given values are once, few, many or a class for expanded clones.

J gene,clone size,V gene,D gene,CDR3 protein,CDR3 DNA
TRBJ2-5,few,TRBV9,TRBD2,CASSAAAGAGRETQYF,TGTGCCAGCAGCGCAGCAGCGGGAGCTGGGAGAGAGACCCAGTACTTC
TRBJ1-2,few,TRBV7-3,.,CASSLSAGLLYGYTF,TGTGCCAGCAGCCTCTCGGCAGGGCTATTGTATGGCTACACCTTC
TRBJ2-1,many,TRBV2,TRBD2,CASMRGSSYNEQFF,TGTGCCAGCATGCGGGGGAGCTCCTACAATGAGCAGTTCTTC
TRBJ2-3,.,TRBV5-1,.,CASSDPRVSTDTQYF,TGCGCCAGCAGCGATCCCAGGGTTAGCACAGATACGCAGTATTTT
TRBJ2-7,many,TRBV28,.,CASRRTRGEQYF,TGTGCCAGCAGGCGGACCCGTGGCGAGCAGTACTTC
TRBJ1-1,many,TRBV11-3,.,CASSISGYTEAFF,TGTGCCAGCAGCATATCAGGGTACACTGAAGCTTTCTTT
TRBJ1-6,few,TRBV29-1,.,CSIRLNRNSPLHF,TGCAGCATCCGACTCAACAGAAATTCACCCCTCCACTTT
TRBJ2-6,many,TRBV11-2,TRBD2,CASSLTSGRATGANVLTF,TGTGCCAGCAGCTTGACTAGCGGGAGGGCGACTGGGGCCAACGTCCTGACTTTC
TRBJ1-1,.,TRBV7-2,.,CASSLRPGPNTEAFF,TGTGCCAGCAGCTTACGTCCAGGACCGAACACTGAAGCTTTCTTT
TRBJ2-4,.,TRBV9,.,CASSVDPSTAKNIQYF,TGTGCCAGCAGCGTAGACCCGTCTACGGCCAAAAACATTCAGTACTTC
TRBJ1-1,.,TRBV4-2,TRBD1,CASSQEKGTGRNTEAFF,TGTGCCAGCAGCCAAGAAAAGGGGACAGGGAGGAACACTGAAGCTTTCTTT
TRBJ2-1,few,TRBV2,.,CASSEAGLRPLSSYNEQFF,TGTGCCAGCAGTGAAGCGGGACTCCGACCCTTAAGCTCCTACAATGAGCAGTTCTTC
TRBJ1-3,.,TRBV28,.,CASSLGTTRISGNTIYF,TGTGCCAGCAGTTTAGGGACTACCCGAATCTCTGGAAACACCATATATTTT
TRBJ1-3,few,TRBV18,TRBD1,CASSLQGLEGNTIYF,TGTGCCAGCTCACTACAGGGGCTGGAAGGAAACACCATATATTTT
TRBJ2-7,few,TRBV5-1,TRBD2,CASSLSGANYEQYF,TGCGCCAGCAGCTTGAGCGGGGCGAACTACGAGCAGTACTTC
TRBJ2-7,.,TRBV5-4,TRBD1,CASSGRTGGPYEQYF,TGTGCCAGCAGCGGTAGGACAGGGGGCCCTTACGAGCAGTACTTC
TRBJ1-4,.,TRBV7-8,TRBD1,CASSLGGTDEKLFF,TGTGCCAGCAGCTTAGGAGGGACAGACGAAAAACTGTTTTTT
TRBJ2-4,few,TRBV6-6,TRBD2,CASSTEAGGRAIQYF,TGTGCCAGCAGCACCGAAGCGGGAGGCCGGGCCATTCAGTACTTC
TRBJ2-7,.,TRBV4-2,.,CASSQEGFTTYEQYF,TGTGCCAGCAGCCAAGAGGGCTTCACCACCTACGAGCAGTACTTC
TRBJ2-2,.,TRBV5-1,.,CASRKFSDTGELFF,TGCGCCAGCAGAAAATTCTCCGACACCGGGGAGCTGTTTTTT
TRBJ2-3,few,TRBV9,.,CASSVGGVPDTQYF,TGTGCCAGCAGCGTAGGTGGAGTTCCAGATACGCAGTATTTT
TRBJ1-1,many,TRBV7-2,.,CASSPRGSQLAFF,TGTGCCAGCAGCCCCCGTGGGTCCCAGCTGGCTTTCTTT
TRBJ1-2,.,TRBV30,.,CANNGGGLGGYTF,TGTGCCAACAACGGAGGGGGACTGGGTGGCTACACCTTC
TRBJ2-3,.,TRBV13,TRBD2,CASSLRAGVSTDTQYF,TGTGCCAGCAGCTTACGAGCGGGAGTTAGCACAGATACGCAGTATTTT
TRBJ2-1,many,TRBV6-1,.,CASSEIQGGYNEQFF,TGTGCCAGCAGTGAAATCCAGGGCGGGTACAATGAGCAGTTCTTC
TRBJ1-5,few,TRBV6-6,.,CASSYSEVNQPQHF,TGTGCCAGCAGTTACTCGGAGGTAAATCAGCCCCAGCATTTT
TRBJ2-5,.,TRBV2,.,CASSSAGRAETQYF,TGTGCCAGCAGTAGCGCAGGAAGGGCAGAGACCCAGTACTTC
TRBJ2-1,many,TRBV11-1,.,CASSLRDFSYNEQFF,TGTGCCAGCAGCTTACGGGACTTCTCCTACAATGAGCAGTTCTTC
TRBJ1-5,.,TRBV28,.,CASSLVNQPQHF,TGTGCCAGCAGTTTAGTTAATCAGCCCCAGCATTTT
TRBJ2-1,.,TRBV4-2,.,CASSLQRGEQFF,TGTGCCAGCAGCCTTCAGCGTGGTGAGCAGTTCTTC
TRBJ2-6,few,TRBV5-1,.,CASSLPHTGTGANVLTF,TGCGCCAGCAGCTTGCCCCATACAGGGACTGGGGCCAACGTCCTGACTTTC
TRBJ2-1,few,TRBV7-7,.,CASSLGTENEQFF,TGTGCCAGCAGCTTAGGGACGGAGAATGAGCAGTTCTTC
TRBJ2-3,.,TRBV11-2,.,CASSLGSLGTSTDTQYF,TGTGCCAGCAGCTTAGGAAGTTTGGGGACTAGCACAGATACGCAGTATTTT
TRBJ2-6,many,TRBV6-4,.,CASSGTGSGANVLTF,TGTGCCAGCAGCGGCACAGGGTCTGGGGCCAACGTCCTGACTTTC
TRBJ2-6,many,TRBV30,.,CAWSRGRSSAGANVLTF,TGTGCCTGGAGTAGGGGGAGATCGTCGGCTGGGGCCAACGTCCTGACTTTC
TRBJ1-2,.,TRBV6-5,.,CAISESGGNYGYTF,TGTGCCATCAGTGAGTCGGGGGGGAACTATGGCTACACCTTC
TRBJ2-5,.,TRBV5-1,.,CASSSVSGQFQETQYF,TGCGCCAGCAGCTCAGTCAGCGGCCAGTTCCAAGAGACCCAGTACTTC
TRBJ2-2,few,TRBV21-1,.,CASTAGRRTSTGELFF,TGTGCCAGCACCGCTGGACGGCGGACCAGCACCGGGGAGCTGTTTTTT
TRBJ2-4,many,TRBV4-2,TRBD1,CASSQVPDRDIQYF,TGTGCCAGCAGCCAAGTGCCGGACAGGGACATTCAGTACTTC
TRBJ1-2,.,TRBV6-5,TRBD1,CASSYSGQGSYGYTF,TGTGCCAGCAGTTACTCAGGACAGGGTAGCTATGGCTACACCTTC
TRBJ2-5,.,TRBV5-5,.,CASSLMSGVNQETQYF,TGTGCCAGCAGCTTAATGTCAGGGGTAAACCAAGAGACCCAGTACTTC
TRBJ1-2,.,TRBV2,TRBD1,CASRTGTGYGYTF,TGTGCCAGCCGAACAGGGACAGGGTATGGCTACACCTTC
TRBJ1-4,.,TRBV27,.,CASARLGGTNEKLFF,TGTGCCAGTGCTAGGTTAGGGGGGACTAATGAAAAACTGTTTTTT
TRBJ2-7,many,TRBV6-5,.,CASRIEWGEQYF,TGTGCCAGCAGAATAGAATGGGGGGAGCAGTACTTC
TRBJ2-1,.,TRBV19,TRBD1,CASTGQAPYNEQFF,TGTGCCAGTACGGGACAGGCTCCTTACAATGAGCAGTTCTTC
TRBJ2-3,.,TRBV5-5,.,CASSSENEYDTQYF,TGTGCCAGCAGCTCCGAAAATGAGTACGATACGCAGTATTTT
TRBJ2-7,.,TRBV6-5,TRBD2,CASRGGLAFEQYF,TGTGCCAGCAGAGGGGGACTAGCTTTTGAGCAGTACTTC
TRBJ2-2,few,TRBV11-3,.,CASSLGSDTGELFF,TGTGCCAGCAGCCTAGGGTCGGACACCGGGGAGCTGTTTTTT
TRBJ2-7,.,TRBV18,.,CASSQGSGYEQYF,TGTGCCAGCTCACAAGGTTCTGGGTACGAGCAGTACTTC
TRBJ1-1,many,TRBV7-3,.,CASSLHTNTEAFF,TGTGCCAGCAGTCTACACACGAACACTGAAGCTTTCTTT
TRBJ2-7,.,TRBV7-2,TRBD2,CASSFYRPGLADEQYF,TGTGCCAGCAGCTTTTACCGACCGGGACTAGCAGACGAGCAGTACTTC